One and the same sample provided the 28 T cell receptor beta chains below, sequenced in a study of T cells in Graves' hyperthyroidism and ophthalmopathy. Regions amplified from RNA transcripts were the TCR beta CDR3 regions. The TCR CDR3 was amplified in a first-round RT-PCR using the HTBI primer set. TCRdb fed the multiplex PCR reads into MiXCR, producing one record per CDR3 protein. Among roughly 400,000 distinct CDR3 sequences listed, roughly 25% were seen once. The sequencing input was blood. The receptor source for this set is a man in his forties or fifties with Graves' hyperthyroidism.

The chain carries TRBV11-2 and TRBJ1-6; no clear D gene. The CDR3 is 13 residues long. Trimming pared 0 bases from V and 6 bases from J, leaving 3 bases between. CDR1 is SGHAT and CDR2 is FQNNGV in the germline V gene. The CDR3 DNA reads as TGTGCCAGCAGCTTAGACGCTAATTCACCCCTCCACTTT. It translates to CASSLDANSPLHF.

This clonotype was seen repeatedly, ten times or more. V gene TRBV7-9 combines with J gene TRBJ2-1; D is uncertain. V was shortened by 0 bases and J by 5 bases, with 2 bases between the two germline ends. The CDR3 has 12 amino acids. CDR1 is SEHNR, CDR2 FQNEAQ, per germline (reference sequence). The CDR3 is CASSLADNEQFF. CDR3 in DNA: TGTGCCAGCAGCTTAGCGGACAATGAGCAGTTCTTC.

This clonotype showed up just a few times. The chain recombines TRBV5-1 with TRBJ2-1; 12 bases are a match to TRBD2. V lost 4 bases to trimming and J lost 7 bases; unmatched junction nucleotides: 9. The CDR3 sequence is 16 residues long. Germline values: CDR1 SGHRS, CDR2 YFSETQ. In nucleotides, the CDR3 is TGCGCCAGCAGCGCGTCTAGCGGGAGGGCAAAGAATGAGCAGTTCTTC. This sequence encodes CASSASSGRAKNEQFF. The full variable domain, in which reference TRBV5-1 and TRBJ2-1 provide the parts outside the CDR3, is KAGVTQTPRYLIKTRGQQVTLSCSPISGHRSVSWYQQTPGQGLQFLFEYFSETQRNKGNFPGRFSGRQFSNSRSEMNVSTLELGDSALYLCASSASSGRAKNEQFFGPGTRLTVL.

The chain is built from TRBV4-2 and TRBJ2-7, with D tentatively TRBD2 (6 bases). The CDR3 runs 15 residues. Trimming pared 0 bases from V and 2 bases from J, leaving 11 bases between. The germline gives CDR1 LGHNA, CDR2 YNFKEQ. CDR3 sequence: CASSQEGTDAYEQYF. The CDR3 DNA reads as TGTGCCAGCAGCCAAGAGGGGACTGACGCCTACGAGCAGTACTTC.

In this sample, this clonotype turned up a few times. The chain is built from TRBV30 and TRBJ1-2, with D maybe TRBD1 (6 bases). CDR3 size: 12 residues. Looked up from germline, CDR1 is GTSNPN and CDR2 is SVGIG (reference sequence). The V and J ends lost 6 bases and 6 bases respectively, with 14 bases between them. The CDR3 DNA reads TGTGCCTGCCCTAGACAGGCTCATGGCTACACCTTC. Translated: CACPRQAHGYTF.

In its sample, this clonotype was seen a few times. This chain connects TRBV11-3 to TRBJ2-3, with 7 bases that match TRBD2. The germline CDR1 and CDR2 sequences are SGHNT and YENEEA. This CDR3 is built from 14 residues. V lost 6 bases, J lost 2 bases, and 5 bases stayed unmatched. CDR3 sequence (DNA): TGTGCCAGCAGTCGAGGGAGGGCCACAGATACGCAGTATTTT. It encodes CASSRGRATDTQYF.

The V and J genes are TRBV6-2 or TRBV6-3 and TRBJ2-5; the D gene is possibly TRBD2 (6 bases). CDR1 MNHEY and CDR2 SVGEGT come from the germline V gene. V lost 7 bases and J 1 base, leaving 19 bases between the germline ends. The CDR3 is 16 residues long. The chain's CDR3 is CASKGLAGRVQETQYF. The CDR3 DNA is TGTGCCAGCAAAGGACTTGCGGGGCGGGTCCAAGAGACCCAGTACTTC.

V and J are TRBV12-5 and TRBJ2-2; no definite D call. This CDR3 contains 16 residues. V lost 0 bases and J 0 bases, leaving 8 bases between the germline ends. Per germline, CDR1 LGHNT and CDR2 FRNRAP. The CDR3 here is CASGLVRGTNTGELFF. Here the CDR3 DNA reads TGTGCTAGTGGTTTGGTACGAGGCACGAACACCGGGGAGCTGTTTTTT.

This clonotype showed up many times. This chain connects TRBV20-1 to TRBJ2-7; 9 nucleotides align to TRBD2. Germline CDR1 and CDR2: DFQATT and SNEGSKA (reference sequence). V lost 6 bases and J lost 3; bases outside the gene matches: 9. The CDR3 loop spans 14 amino acids. This CDR3 reads CSAIGTSGFYEQYF. DNA for the CDR3: TGCAGTGCCATAGGTACTAGCGGGTTCTACGAGCAGTACTTC.

This clonotype was seen only once. Here the CDR3 reads CASSQDLAGGVLSYLDEQYF. In DNA, the CDR3 is TGCGCCAGCAGCCAAGATCTTGCAGGGGGCGTTTTAAGCTACTTGGACGAGCAGTACTTC. The rearrangement links TRBV4-1 to TRBJ2-7; 8 bases align to TRBD1. The trim removed 0 bases at V and 5 bases at J, leaving 21 bases unmatched. The CDR3 has 20 amino acids. Germline V gene data show CDR1 as MGHRA and CDR2 as YSYEKL.

This clonotype was counted a few times. This chain links TRBV10-3 with TRBJ1-2; the match to TRBD1 covers 8 bases. The CDR3 contains 14 residues. The V gene end was trimmed by 5 bases and the J gene end by 8 bases; junction bases not matched to a gene: 10. Germline-derived CDR1 and CDR2 are ENHRY and SYGVKD. CDR3 in DNA: TGTGCCATCAGTCCGGGACAGGACATCGGGGGCTACACCTTC. Translated: CAISPGQDIGGYTF.

The gene calls are TRBV28 and TRBJ1-5; D is unclear. CDR1 and CDR2 (germline): MDHEN, SYDVKM. V lost 7 bases to trimming and J lost 0 bases, with 19 bases between them. This CDR3 contains 17 residues. Here the CDR3 reads CASIPWRSVNSNQPQHF. The CDR3, as DNA: TGTGCCAGCATCCCGTGGCGGAGTGTAAATAGCAATCAGCCCCAGCATTTT.

This clonotype appeared many times. The chain combines TRBV11-3 with TRBJ2-7; 9 bases map to TRBD1. CDR3 size: 14 residues. From germline, CDR1 is SGHNT and CDR2 YENEEA. The V and J ends lost 4 bases and 5 bases, in that order; junction bases with no gene match: 6. The CDR3 sequence: CASSSLGQGDEQYF. In DNA, the CDR3 is TGTGCCAGCAGCTCCCTGGGACAGGGCGACGAGCAGTACTTC.

The CDR3 nucleotides are TGTGCCAGCAGCTCCGGGACTAGGAGTGGGTTAGTGGCCAAAAACATTCAGTACTTC. Its protein product is CASSSGTRSGLVAKNIQYF. V and J are TRBV7-9 and TRBJ2-4, with 8 bases identical to TRBD2. The junction had 15 bases not matched to a gene; V was cut back by 4 bases and J by 1 base. The CDR3 length is 19 residues. CDR1 is SEHNR and CDR2 is FQNEAQ in the germline V gene (reference sequence). Together with reference TRBV7-9 and TRBJ2-4, the CDR3 gives the full variable domain: DTGVSQNPRHKITKRGQNVTFRCDPISEHNRLYWYRQTLGQGPEFLTYFQNEAQLEKSRLLSDRFSAERPKGSFSTLEIQRTEQGDSAMYLCASSSGTRSGLVAKNIQYFGAGTRLSVL.

CDR3 protein: CASSLDPFYGYTF. For the CDR3, the DNA is TGTGCCAGCAGCTTGGATCCTTTCTATGGCTACACCTTC. The chain uses TRBV5-4 and TRBJ1-2; no reliable D call. CDR3 length equals 13 residues. V lost 0 bases to trimming and J lost 4 bases, with 7 bases between them. CDR1 and CDR2 (germline): SGHNT, YYREEE (reference sequence).

This clonotype was seen only a few times. The V gene is TRBV11-2, the J gene TRBJ1-2; TRBD1 aligns across 8 bases. Germline trimming cut 5 bases from V and 8 bases from J; bases unmatched to any gene: 4. Looked up from germline, CDR1 is SGHAT and CDR2 is FQNNGV. The CDR3 runs to 12 residues. Written as DNA, the CDR3 is TGTGCCAGCAGCATCGGGACAGGCGGCTACACCTTC. Its translation is CASSIGTGGYTF.

This clonotype was detected only a few times. The chain uses TRBV18 and TRBJ2-4; the D gene is possibly TRBD2 (6 bases). The CDR3 consists of 15 residues. CDR1 is KGHSH and CDR2 is LQKENI in the germline V gene. Between the trimmed V and J ends, which lost 5 bases and 6 bases, there was a span of 17 bases. Written as DNA, the CDR3 is TGTGCCAGCTCAACCCCGGGAGCCGGCCTAAACATTCAGTACTTC. Translation gives CASSTPGAGLNIQYF. Using reference TRBV18 and TRBJ2-4 for the parts outside the CDR3, the full variable domain is NAGVMQNPRHLVRRRGQEARLRCSPMKGHSHVYWYRQLPEEGLKFMVYLQKENIIDESGMPKERFSAEFPKEGPSILRIQQVVRGDSAAYFCASSTPGAGLNIQYFGAGTRLSVL.

This clonotype was recorded a few times. The chain joins TRBV28 to TRBJ2-5, with 8 bases that match TRBD1. The germline V gene has CDR1 MDHEN and CDR2 SYDVKM. The CDR3 is 12 amino acids. V shed 10 bases, J shed 1 base, and the junction held 2 bases outside the gene matches. CDR3: CANGQGQETQYF. In nucleotides, the CDR3 is TGTGCCAACGGACAGGGCCAAGAGACCCAGTACTTC.

This chain links TRBV6-2 or TRBV6-3 with TRBJ2-7; TRBD1 matches at 8 bases. This CDR3 contains 16 residues. The junction had 7 bases not matched to a gene; V was cut back by 2 bases and J by 1 base. The germline gives CDR1 MNHEY, CDR2 SVGEGT. Written as DNA, the CDR3 is TGTGCCAGCAGTTACGCCACCGGGACAGGATCCTACGAGCAGTACTTC. This encodes CASSYATGTGSYEQYF.

The V and J genes are TRBV11-2 and TRBJ2-3; D remains ambiguous. The CDR3 is 13 amino acids. V lost 2 bases and J lost 5, with 8 bases in between. Germline assignment: CDR1 SGHAT and CDR2 FQNNGV. The CDR3 spells CASSLLDEDTQYF. The CDR3 DNA reads as TGTGCCAGCAGCTTATTGGATGAAGATACGCAGTATTTT.

The sample holds a few counts of this clonotype. The CDR3 DNA reads TGTGCCAGCAGCATAGGAGGGGTTCAGCCCCAGCATTTT. Translated, it gives CASSIGGVQPQHF. The chain joins TRBV28 to TRBJ1-5, with D maybe TRBD1 (5 bases). The V gene lost 6 bases and the J gene lost 6 bases, with 12 bases spanning the gap. Per the germline V gene, CDR1 is MDHEN and CDR2 is SYDVKM. CDR3 length: 13 amino acids.

The chain couples TRBV7-8 to TRBJ2-7; 8 nucleotides line up with TRBD2. J lost 1 base, V lost 1 base, and 9 bases had no gene match. The CDR3 length is 17 residues. CDR1 SGHVS and CDR2 FQNEAQ come from the germline V gene. DNA for the CDR3: TGTGCCAGCAGCTTAGGAACTCCAGCGGGAGTTTCCTACGAGCAGTACTTC. As protein: CASSLGTPAGVSYEQYF.

V and J are TRBV5-1 and TRBJ2-7; TRBD2 aligns across 11 bases. Germline-derived CDR1 and CDR2 are SGHRS and YFSETQ. The trim removed 0 bases at V and 0 bases at J, leaving 2 bases unmatched. CDR3 length equals 16 residues. The CDR3 is CASSLATSGSSYEQYF. CDR3 DNA: TGCGCCAGCAGCTTGGCCACTAGCGGGAGCTCCTACGAGCAGTACTTC.

This clonotype was seen more than once but under ten times. V usage is TRBV10-3 and J usage is TRBJ2-1; 10 nucleotides align to TRBD1. This CDR3 comprises 21 residues. The germline V gene encodes CDR1 ENHRY and CDR2 SYGVKD. With V trimmed by 5 bases and J by 4 bases, 23 bases remained unmatched. DNA for the CDR3: TGTGCCATCAGTTACACGCTATCACGGGACAGGGGTCGGTTCCCTTACAATGAGCAGTTCTTC. Translation: CAISYTLSRDRGRFPYNEQFF.

This clonotype has just a few counts. V is TRBV29-1 and J is TRBJ2-7; D is uncertain. The germline V gene encodes CDR1 SQVTM and CDR2 ANQGSEA. The V end was cut by 6 bases, the J end by 4 bases, with 13 bases between. This CDR3 spans 12 amino acids. CDR3 nucleotides: TGCAGCGTCTCGGGTTTTTCGTACGAGCAGTACTTC. It encodes CSVSGFSYEQYF.

This clonotype showed up many times. The V call is TRBV2, the J call TRBJ1-1, with 7 bases lining up with TRBD1. The CDR3 runs to 16 residues. Losses at the gene ends were 2 bases for V and 0 bases for J; bases not matched to a gene: 6. Looked up from germline, CDR1 is SNHLY and CDR2 is FYNNEI. The DNA for the CDR3 is TGTGCCAGCAGTGAAAGGGACAGAACTATGAACACTGAAGCTTTCTTT. The encoded protein is CASSERDRTMNTEAFF.

This chain joins TRBV27 and TRBJ2-1, with 7 bases fitting TRBD2. J lost 6 bases, V lost 6 bases, and 14 bases had no gene match. From germline, CDR1 is MNHEY and CDR2 SMNVEV (reference sequence). There are 16 residues in the CDR3. CDR3 coding DNA: TGTGCCAGCAGCCCCACCAGCGGGAATTGGTTCAATGAGCAGTTCTTC. Amino acids: CASSPTSGNWFNEQFF.

The rearrangement uses TRBV27 and TRBJ1-6; possibly TRBD1 for D (5 bases). With 8 bases removed from V and 7 bases from J, the gap between germline ends came to 18 bases. Germline-derived CDR1 and CDR2 are MNHEY and SMNVEV (reference sequence). The CDR3 is 15 residues long. CDR3 sequence reads: CASGRDGGLNSPLHF. In DNA, the CDR3 is TGTGCCAGCGGGAGAGATGGGGGGTTAAATTCACCCCTCCACTTT.